The 20 T cell receptor beta chains given below trace back to one sample, sequenced in a study of CD8 T cells in ankylosing spondylitis. TCRdb analysed the 5' RACE reads with MiXCR anew, one entry per CDR3 protein. The sample has over 110,000 distinct CDR3 sequences; roughly 8% are singletons. Sequences were obtained from synovial fluid, either unsorted or a sorted T cell fraction (not recorded which). The receptors were sampled from a male donor with ankylosing spondylitis.

This clonotype has just a few counts. The chain carries TRBV7-3 and TRBJ1-4; D possibly corresponds to TRBD1 (6 bases). Trimming left V 5 bases short and J 7 bases short, with 11 bases between. The CDR3 is 13 amino acids. Germline assignment: CDR1 SGHTA and CDR2 FQGTGA. This chain's CDR3 is CASSPGEGEKLFF. The CDR3 DNA reads TGTGCCAGCAGCCCAGGGGAGGGTGAAAAACTGTTTTTT.

This clonotype was counted ten times or more. The chain employs TRBV6-4 and TRBJ2-1, with TRBD2 matching 9 bases. Losses at the gene ends were 2 bases for V and 8 bases for J; bases not matched to a gene: 4. Germline assignment: CDR1 MRHNA and CDR2 SNTAGT. This CDR3 has 14 amino acids. CDR3 loop: CASSDGGGADEQFF. The CDR3 coding sequence is TGTGCCAGCAGTGACGGCGGGGGGGCCGATGAGCAGTTCTTC.

The chain carries TRBV12-3 or TRBV12-4 and TRBJ2-1, with TRBD2 matching over 8 bases. The CDR3 sequence is 12 residues long. The V segment lost 5 bases and the J segment 10 bases; nucleotides outside the gene matches: 4. The CDR3 here is CASSNRLAEQFF. CDR3 DNA sequence: TGTGCCAGCAGTAATCGACTAGCGGAGCAGTTCTTC.

This clonotype was observed at least ten times. The chain links TRBV7-6 to TRBJ1-3; D gene ambiguous. The CDR3 is 14 residues long. Trimming stripped 0 bases from V and 4 bases from J, with 7 bases between. Germline V gives CDR1 SGHVS, CDR2 FNYEAQ. CDR3 sequence reads: CASSLARPGNTIYF. The CDR3 DNA reads TGTGCCAGCAGCTTAGCGCGGCCAGGAAACACCATATATTTT.

This clonotype was recorded at least ten times. V is TRBV7-2 and J is TRBJ1-6, with no clear D. Germline lookup yields CDR1 SGHTA and CDR2 FQGNSA. The CDR3 runs to 15 residues. V shed 1 base and J shed 7 bases, with 11 bases lying between them. In DNA, the CDR3 is TGTGCCAGCAGCTTAGGGACGGCAAAAAATTCACCCCTCCACTTT. Its translation is CASSLGTAKNSPLHF.

This chain joins TRBV20-1 and TRBJ2-3, with D perhaps TRBD2 (7 bases). CDR1 and CDR2 from the germline V gene are DFQATT and SNEGSKA (reference sequence). The V end lost 5 bases, the J end lost 2 bases, and 14 bases lay between the germline ends. The CDR3 loop spans 14 amino acids. CDR3 sequence reads: CSAPRGANTDTQYF. In DNA form, the CDR3 reads TGCAGTGCTCCCCGGGGGGCCAACACAGATACGCAGTATTTT.

This clonotype appeared a few times. The J gene is TRBJ2-1, the V gene TRBV7-9; D perhaps matches TRBD1 (6 bases). CDR1 is SEHNR, CDR2 FQNEAQ, per germline (reference sequence). Between the trimmed V and J ends, which lost 7 bases and 9 bases, there was a span of 16 bases. The CDR3 runs 13 residues. Written as DNA, the CDR3 is TGTGCCAGCACCACACAAGGGGGTTCTGAGCAGTTCTTC. Amino acids: CASTTQGGSEQFF.

The chain combines TRBV2 with TRBJ2-7; D may be TRBD1 (6 bases). This CDR3 comprises 14 residues. Trimming took off 8 bases at V and 3 bases at J, with 17 bases between the two ends. Germline CDR1 is SNHLY and CDR2 is FYNNEI. CDR3 coding DNA: TGTGCCAGCGGTCCCCCGGGACACGGCTACGAGCAGTACTTC. It is translated as CASGPPGHGYEQYF.

This clonotype was picked up many times. The chain couples TRBV7-9 to TRBJ2-5; TRBD1 aligns across 7 bases. Looked up from germline, CDR1 is SEHNR and CDR2 is FQNEAQ (reference sequence). Losses at the gene ends were 4 bases for V and 2 bases for J; bases not matched to a gene: 4. The CDR3 spans 14 residues. The chain's CDR3 is CASSYRTGQETQYF. The CDR3 DNA sequence: TGTGCCAGCAGCTATAGGACAGGACAAGAGACCCAGTACTTC.

This clonotype was recorded a few times. In DNA form, the CDR3 reads TGTGCCAGCAGCTTAGGGAGGCCCCAATCTTACGAGCAGTACTTC. Amino acids: CASSLGRPQSYEQYF. The chain is built from TRBV7-2 and TRBJ2-7, with a possible D match to TRBD2 (5 bases). Germline values: CDR1 SGHTA, CDR2 FQGNSA. The CDR3 loop spans 15 amino acids. With 1 base removed from V and 4 bases from J, the gap between germline ends came to 14 bases.

The sample holds many counts of this clonotype. V and J are TRBV11-3 and TRBJ2-3; possibly TRBD2 for D (5 bases). Germline V gives CDR1 SGHNT, CDR2 YENEEA. Deletions cut 1 base from V and 6 bases from J, with 20 bases between. The CDR3 has 17 amino acids. This CDR3 is CASSLGQLIGTGDTQYF. CDR3 DNA sequence: TGTGCCAGCAGCTTAGGTCAACTTATTGGAACGGGGGATACGCAGTATTTT.

The chain has TRBV7-9 and TRBJ1-2, with D uncertain. The V end lost 5 bases, the J end lost 5 bases, and 12 bases lay between the germline ends. This CDR3 has 13 residues. Germline V lookup: CDR1 SEHNR, CDR2 FQNEAQ (reference sequence). CDR3 sequence (DNA): TGTGCCAGCAGCCGAAGTCGGGGATATGGCTACACCTTC. Translation: CASSRSRGYGYTF.

This clonotype was observed a handful of times. The chain combines TRBV21-1 with TRBJ2-6. TRBV21-1 is a pseudogene segment. This CDR3 region has 15 residues. The CDR3, as DNA: TGTGCCAGCAGCCCCAACCTCTCTGGGGCCAACGTCCTGACTTTC. The encoded protein is CASSPNLSGANVLTF.

At least ten counts were recorded for this clonotype. The J gene is TRBJ1-2, the V gene TRBV6-5; D unclear. The CDR3 contains 14 residues. Trimming stripped 0 bases from V and 4 bases from J, with 9 bases between. Germline values: CDR1 MNHEY, CDR2 SVGAGI. CDR3 sequence (DNA): TGTGCCAGCAGTTACTCCCAGGAATCCTATGGCTACACCTTC. Protein sequence: CASSYSQESYGYTF.

This clonotype was picked up a small number of times. The gene calls are TRBV27 and TRBJ1-4, with 8 bases identical to TRBD1. The CDR3 has 13 amino acids. The germline V gene has CDR1 MNHEY and CDR2 SMNVEV (reference sequence). Unmatched junction bases numbered 9, after V lost 6 bases and J lost 12 bases. As DNA, the CDR3 is TGTGCCAGCAGAAAGACAGGGGAGATACAACTGTTTTTT. As protein: CASRKTGEIQLFF.

The chain uses TRBV5-1 and TRBJ1-1; D might be TRBD1 (5 bases). The CDR3 extends over 14 amino acids. CDR1 SGHRS and CDR2 YFSETQ come from the germline V gene. Trimming pared 4 bases from V and 4 bases from J, leaving 14 bases between. Here the CDR3 DNA reads TGCGCCAGCAGCACGCAGGGATCCCTCACTGAAGCTTTCTTT. Residues: CASSTQGSLTEAFF. The entire variable domain, with the rest obtained from reference TRBV5-1 and TRBJ1-1, is as follows: KAGVTQTPRYLIKTRGQQVTLSCSPISGHRSVSWYQQTPGQGLQFLFEYFSETQRNKGNFPGRFSGRQFSNSRSEMNVSTLELGDSALYLCASSTQGSLTEAFFGQGTRLTVV.

This clonotype was seen a few times. The chain combines TRBV6-2 or TRBV6-3 with TRBJ1-5; the D is unclear. Germline CDR1 and CDR2: MNHEY and SVGEGT. The ends were cut back, 1 base at V and 9 bases at J, with 16 bases in the middle. This CDR3 region has 15 residues. This CDR3 is CASSYLTLDLGPQHF. In DNA form, the CDR3 reads TGTGCCAGCAGTTACTTGACCCTGGACCTGGGGCCCCAGCATTTT.

This clonotype was seen repeatedly, ten times or more. The rearrangement joins TRBV5-6 to TRBJ1-1, with D possibly being TRBD1 (6 bases). Germline CDR1 and CDR2: SGHDT and YYEEEE. Trimming took off 0 bases at V and 4 bases at J, with 7 bases between the two ends. The CDR3 runs 13 residues. CDR3 in DNA: TGTGCCAGCAGCTTGGGAGGGGGCACTGAAGCTTTCTTT. As protein: CASSLGGGTEAFF.

V gene TRBV29-1 combines with J gene TRBJ2-3; the match to TRBD1 covers 8 bases. The CDR3 is 16 residues long. V shed 1 base and J 2 bases; nucleotides not matched to a gene: 8. Looked up from germline, CDR1 is SQVTM and CDR2 is ANQGSEA. The CDR3 coding sequence is TGCAGCGTTGAAGGAGGGCACAGGGGGTACACAGATACGCAGTATTTT. Protein sequence: CSVEGGHRGYTDTQYF.

For this clonotype: An end of the junction does not agree with germline; a read error may underlie this. The genes are TRBV20-1 and TRBJ1-1, with TRBD1 as a possible D gene (6 bases). The germline gives CDR1 DFQATT, CDR2 SNEGSKA (reference sequence). The CDR3 has 15 amino acids. CDR3 nucleotide sequence: TGCAGTGCTGAAAACCCGAGACCTGGGGACACTAAAGCTTTCTTT. Its translation: CSAENPRPGDTKAFF.